This TCR beta chain is drawn from a study of breast tumors, draining lymph nodes, adjacent tissues. Notes on the study in general: That most tumor T cells come from lymph nodes remained unproven. Findings are consistent with lymph node origin and intratumoral expansion of most tumor T cells. Compared with lymph nodes, tumors were less diverse; compared with nontumor tissue, more. Tumor and nontumor repertoires were significantly more similar in luminal-like than in basal-like breast cancer.

Samples came from axillary lymph nodes draining the breast cancer. TCRdb ran MiXCR on the multiplex PCR reads and lists one entry per CDR3 protein. The sample comprises roughly 100,000 distinct CDR3 sequences, about 31% of which are singletons, and less than 6% rests with the top ten. Per germline, CDR1 DFQATT and CDR2 SNEGSKA (reference sequence). This CDR3 contains 12 residues. V gave up 3 bases and J gave up 7 bases; unmatched junction bases: 2. This clonotype was counted ten times or more. What it binds is not known. The receptor was derived from a female donor with breast cancer. Some clones in this sample may be carry-over from other donors' samples. Sequencing was carried out using axillary lymph node tissue. V is TRBV20-1 and J is TRBJ2-5; 10 bases fit TRBD1. CDR3 region: CSARDRGGTQYF. The CDR3 nucleotides read TGCAGTGCTAGGGACAGGGGGGGGACCCAGTACTTC.